The present entry profiles one TCR beta chain with its context. The sample carries other DNA sequences with the same CDR3. The assay was immunoSEQ multiplex PCR, and TCRdb's table has in-frame clones only and misses some. Of millions of clones listed, approximately 95% are singletons. Trimming removed 1 base from V and 3 bases from J, with 2 bases in between. CDR3 length equals 12 residues. Germline CDR1 reads LNHNV; CDR2 reads YYDKDF (reference sequence). This sample is drawn from a study of shared clonotypes between healthy human individuals. Specimen: naive CD4+ T cells from PBMCs. As for subset: CD45RA+ positively selected. The clonotype was recovered from a man between 18 and 35 years old in good health. Some clones in this sample may be carry-over from other donors' samples. The chain couples TRBV15 to TRBJ2-3; no firm D call. The CDR3 protein is CATSRGTDTQYF. In DNA form, the CDR3 reads TGTGCCACCAGCAGAGGGACAGATACGCAGTATTTT.